One and the same sample provided the 10 T cell receptor beta chains below, sequenced in a study of HIV-infected children after antiretroviral therapy interruption (dated by TCRdb to about 2019). The label giving this sample's treatment or condition can be read as: PENTA 11 planned treatment interruption arm or continuous ART arm. The library came from 3' RACE. Sequencing took place on an Illumina MiSeq. To correct PCR amplification bias, TCR libraries were generated from RNA with a 3' RACE protocol that used unique molecular identifiers. TCRdb reprocessed the public reads (quality trimming at Q25 with fastp, clone calling with MiXCR) and kept in-frame beta chains. Each CDR3 protein gets just one entry, which takes the most common genes and DNA from the rows behind it. The sample table shows more than 75,000 distinct CDR3 sequences, and roughly 6.7% are seen once. The ten largest clones take up 0.85% to 1.2% of the sample.

The input for sequencing was CD45RA+ CD4+ T cells from PBMCs, pooled from several time points, taken from a donor given antiretroviral therapy, either interrupted or continuous. Reading the label with the study, this specimen's cell subset or site is: naive CD4+ CD45RA+ CD45RO- T cells. The receptors stem from a pool of human donors with HIV.

By proportion, this clonotype is medium-sized. CDR3 residues: CSVEGEGEKLFF. The DNA for the CDR3 is TGCAGTGTTGAGGGGGAGGGTGAAAAACTGTTTTTT. The chain combines TRBV20-1 with TRBJ1-4; tentative D call: TRBD1 (6 bases). The CDR3 is 12 residues long. The germline gives CDR1 DFQATT, CDR2 SNEGSKA (reference sequence). Between the trimmed V and J ends, which lost 7 bases and 7 bases, there was a span of 13 bases.

This chain joins TRBV5-1 and TRBJ2-3, with 7 bases lining up with TRBD2. The germline V gene encodes CDR1 SGHRS and CDR2 YFSETQ. The trim removed 1 base at V and 1 base at J, leaving 6 bases unmatched. The CDR3 runs to 16 residues. CDR3 amino acids: CASSLKSGVGTDTQYF. CDR3 nucleotides: TGCGCCAGCAGCTTGAAGAGCGGGGTCGGCACAGATACGCAGTATTTT.

This clonotype has a count of ten or more. Likely a read error: the CDR3 ends without its conserved phenylalanine or tryptophan. The rearrangement joins TRBV18 to TRBJ2-5; tentatively, D is TRBD2 (5 bases). Deletions cut 4 bases from V and 5 bases from J, with 17 bases between. The V gene's germline CDR1 is KGHSH and CDR2 LQKENI. CDR3 length equals 15 residues. CDR3 nucleotides: TGTGCCAGCTCACTGAATGAGGGCATGTTGGAGACCCAGTACTAC. Residues: CASSLNEGMLETQYY.

This clonotype was picked up many times. This rearrangement joins TRBV27 to TRBJ2-5; D perhaps matches TRBD2 (6 bases). The ends were cut back, 6 bases at V and 1 base at J, with 15 bases in the middle. Germline CDR1 reads MNHEY; CDR2 reads SMNVEV (reference sequence). This CDR3 has 15 amino acids. The CDR3 here is CASSIMGLGQETQYF. Written as DNA, the CDR3 is TGTGCCAGCAGCATAATGGGACTGGGCCAAGAGACCCAGTACTTC.

This clonotype came up a few times. The rearrangement links TRBV19 to TRBJ2-7; weak D call: TRBD1 (5 bases). Trimming pared 3 bases from V and 6 bases from J, leaving 15 bases between. CDR3 size: 14 residues. The germline gives CDR1 LNHDA, CDR2 SQIVND (reference sequence). The CDR3 spells CASSIAAGMSEQYF. The CDR3 bases are TGTGCCAGTAGTATTGCTGCAGGGATGAGCGAGCAGTACTTC. Based on the CDR3 plus reference TRBV19 and TRBJ2-7, the full variable domain is DGGITQSPKYLFRKEGQNVTLSCEQNLNHDAMYWYRQDPGQGLRLIYYSQIVNDFQKGDIAEGYSVSREKKESFPLTVTSAQKNPTAFYLCASSIAAGMSEQYFGPGTRLTVT.

This clonotype has a count of ten or more. The chain has TRBV7-9 and TRBJ2-2, with D possibly TRBD2 on 6 matching bases. The CDR3 length is 15 residues. The V gene lost 0 bases and the J gene lost 5 bases, with 10 bases spanning the gap. The germline V gene has CDR1 SEHNR and CDR2 FQNEAQ (reference sequence). The CDR3 is CASSLASGVTGELFF. CDR3 sequence (DNA): TGTGCCAGCAGCTTAGCTAGCGGCGTAACCGGGGAGCTGTTTTTT.

The chain is built from TRBV18 and TRBJ2-6, with D maybe TRBD1 (6 bases). The length of the CDR3 is 17 residues. The V end was cut by 3 bases, the J end by 0 bases, with 12 bases between. Germline CDR1 is KGHSH and CDR2 is LQKENI. The chain's CDR3 is CASSPGQFGSGANVLTF. DNA of the CDR3: TGTGCCAGCTCACCCGGACAGTTCGGCTCTGGGGCCAACGTCCTGACTTTC.

This clonotype came up many times. The V and J genes are TRBV12-5 and TRBJ2-7, with D perhaps TRBD1 (6 bases). This CDR3 region has 16 residues. Deletions cut 0 bases from V and 4 bases from J, with 16 bases between. Germline CDR1 reads LGHNT; CDR2 reads FRNRAP. The CDR3: CASGLVLNRESYEQYF. The CDR3, as DNA: TGTGCTAGTGGTTTGGTACTGAACAGGGAGTCGTACGAGCAGTACTTC. The full variable domain, with the rest looked up from reference TRBV12-5 and TRBJ2-7, is DARVTQTPRHKVTEMGQEVTMRCQPILGHNTVFWYRQTMMQGLELLAYFRNRAPLDDSGMPKDRFSAEMPDATLATLKIQPSEPRDSAVYFCASGLVLNRESYEQYFGPGTRLTVT.

This clonotype was recorded many times. The rearrangement joins TRBV20-1 to TRBJ2-5; D is perhaps TRBD1 (5 bases). The CDR3 length is 13 residues. Germline-derived CDR1 and CDR2 are DFQATT and SNEGSKA (reference sequence). V lost 3 bases to trimming and J lost 4 bases, with 12 bases between them. The CDR3 here is CSASFQGLETQYF. The CDR3 coding sequence is TGCAGTGCTAGCTTTCAGGGTCTAGAGACCCAGTACTTC.

At least ten counts were recorded for this clonotype. The V call is TRBV4-2, the J call TRBJ2-2, with D maybe TRBD2 (5 bases). CDR3 size: 15 residues. Germline assignment: CDR1 LGHNA and CDR2 YNFKEQ. The V end was cut by 4 bases, the J end by 4 bases, with 13 bases between. Here the CDR3 reads CASSPGLASTGELFF. CDR3 nucleotides: TGTGCCAGCAGCCCCGGTCTAGCCAGCACCGGGGAGCTGTTTTTT.